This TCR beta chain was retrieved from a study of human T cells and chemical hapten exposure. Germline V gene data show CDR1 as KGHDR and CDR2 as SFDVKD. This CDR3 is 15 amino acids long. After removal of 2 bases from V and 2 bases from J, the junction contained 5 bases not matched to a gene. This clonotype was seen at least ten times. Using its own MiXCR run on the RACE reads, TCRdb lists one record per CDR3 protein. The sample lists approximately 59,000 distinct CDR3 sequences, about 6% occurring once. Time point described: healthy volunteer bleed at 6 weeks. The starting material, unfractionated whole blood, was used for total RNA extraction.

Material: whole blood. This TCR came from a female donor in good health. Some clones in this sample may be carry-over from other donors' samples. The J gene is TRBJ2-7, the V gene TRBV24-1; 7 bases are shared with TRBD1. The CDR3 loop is CATSDSTGQTYEQYF. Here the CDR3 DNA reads TGTGCCACCAGTGATTCCACGGGACAGACCTACGAGCAGTACTTC.